These T cell receptor beta chains were read from a single sample in a study of identical twins. In TCRdb, the 5' RACE reads were re-called with MiXCR into one record per CDR3 protein. Among 500,000 to 550,000 distinct CDR3 sequences, 22% were seen once, and the ten largest hold about 0.91%. These data were also reused for a study on T cells expressing NK-cell markers.

The sample comprised CD4+ T cells sorted from blood. These receptors were obtained from a woman aged 18-30 years in good health. Each CDR3 is given with its conserved first and last residue. Each record gives: D gene, clone size, J gene, V gene, CDR3 DNA, CDR3 protein. A D gene is named only where the DNA matches it firmly. The size field is filled for only some rows; it gives once, few, many or a size class.

d_call: .
clone_size: .
j_call: TRBJ2-7
v_call: TRBV21-1
cdr3_nt: TGTGCCAGCAGCTTGGGGATGGACAGGGGGGACTACGAGCAGTACTTC
cdr3_aa: CASSLGMDRGDYEQYF

d_call: .
clone_size: .
j_call: TRBJ1-1
v_call: TRBV20-1
cdr3_nt: TGCAGTGCTAGTGGTTTTCCGAACACTGAAGCTTTCTTT
cdr3_aa: CSASGFPNTEAFF

d_call: .
clone_size: .
j_call: TRBJ2-7
v_call: TRBV5-1
cdr3_nt: TGCGCCAGCAGCGTGGAGGGGGGCACCTACGAGCAGTACTTC
cdr3_aa: CASSVEGGTYEQYF

d_call: TRBD2
clone_size: few
j_call: TRBJ2-1
v_call: TRBV6-5
cdr3_nt: TGTGCCAGCAGTTACGGCGGGAGATCGGGGACCTACAATGAGCAGTTCTTC
cdr3_aa: CASSYGGRSGTYNEQFF

d_call: TRBD1
clone_size: many
j_call: TRBJ1-5
v_call: TRBV18
cdr3_nt: TGTGCCAGCTCACCAGGACAGGGCGCGAAGCCCCAGCATTTT
cdr3_aa: CASSPGQGAKPQHF

d_call: .
clone_size: .
j_call: TRBJ2-7
v_call: TRBV10-3
cdr3_nt: TGTGCCATCAGTGGACACTACGAGCAGTACTTC
cdr3_aa: CAISGHYEQYF

d_call: .
clone_size: .
j_call: TRBJ2-2
v_call: TRBV11-3
cdr3_nt: TGTGCCAGCAGCTTAAGGCAGACGAACACCGGGGAGCTGTTTTTT
cdr3_aa: CASSLRQTNTGELFF

d_call: .
clone_size: few
j_call: TRBJ2-7
v_call: TRBV3-1
cdr3_nt: TGTGCCAGCAGCCAAGGGCCAGGGAGGTCCTACGAGCAGTACTTC
cdr3_aa: CASSQGPGRSYEQYF

d_call: .
clone_size: .
j_call: TRBJ1-2
v_call: TRBV10-3
cdr3_nt: TGTGCCATCAGTGAAAAGGGGTTGCAGGGCTACACCTTC
cdr3_aa: CAISEKGLQGYTF

d_call: .
clone_size: .
j_call: TRBJ1-2
v_call: TRBV5-1
cdr3_nt: TGCGCCAGCAGCTTCGAGGGAATGAATGGCTACACCTTC
cdr3_aa: CASSFEGMNGYTF

d_call: .
clone_size: .
j_call: TRBJ2-1
v_call: TRBV7-6
cdr3_nt: TGTGCCAGCAGCTTAGGTAGCCACCGTGAGCAGTTCTTC
cdr3_aa: CASSLGSHREQFF

d_call: .
clone_size: many
j_call: TRBJ2-7
v_call: TRBV12-3/TRBV12-4
cdr3_nt: TGTGCCAGCAGTCGTTCCGGGACTTTCCCCTACGAGCAGTACTTC
cdr3_aa: CASSRSGTFPYEQYF

d_call: TRBD2
clone_size: few
j_call: TRBJ2-7
v_call: TRBV7-2
cdr3_nt: TGTGCCAGCAGCTTACAAGCGGGGCCGACCTACGAGCAGTACTTC
cdr3_aa: CASSLQAGPTYEQYF

d_call: .
clone_size: few
j_call: TRBJ2-1
v_call: TRBV14
cdr3_nt: TGTGCCAGCAGCCAAGATGCGGGGTCGACCTACAATGAGCAGTTCTTC
cdr3_aa: CASSQDAGSTYNEQFF

d_call: TRBD2
clone_size: .
j_call: TRBJ2-3
v_call: TRBV7-3
cdr3_nt: TGTGCCAGCAGCCTCGGGGGGGCCAATACGCAGTATTTT
cdr3_aa: CASSLGGANTQYF

d_call: .
clone_size: .
j_call: TRBJ1-2
v_call: TRBV2
cdr3_nt: TGTGTTGCAGCTAACTATGGCTACACCTTC
cdr3_aa: CVAANYGYTF

d_call: TRBD2
clone_size: .
j_call: TRBJ2-2
v_call: TRBV10-1
cdr3_nt: TGCGCCAGCAGTGGCCTAGCGGGAGGAACGAACACCGGGGAGCTGTTTTTT
cdr3_aa: CASSGLAGGTNTGELFF

d_call: .
clone_size: .
j_call: TRBJ2-7
v_call: TRBV30
cdr3_nt: TGTGCCTGGAGTCCCGAAACCGGGACCTGGACCAACGAGCAGTACTTC
cdr3_aa: CAWSPETGTWTNEQYF

d_call: .
clone_size: .
j_call: TRBJ2-3
v_call: TRBV20-1
cdr3_nt: TGCAGTGCTAGAGACCTGTGGGGGGACTCAGATACGCAGTATTTT
cdr3_aa: CSARDLWGDSDTQYF

d_call: .
clone_size: few
j_call: TRBJ2-2
v_call: TRBV20-1
cdr3_nt: TGCAGCGCGGGGGACAGATCGAACACCGGGGAGCTGTTTTTT
cdr3_aa: CSAGDRSNTGELFF

d_call: TRBD1
clone_size: few
j_call: TRBJ2-1
v_call: TRBV29-1
cdr3_nt: TGCAGCGTCCCCAAAAAGGACAGGGAATTTAATGAGCAGTTCTTC
cdr3_aa: CSVPKKDREFNEQFF

d_call: .
clone_size: few
j_call: TRBJ2-5
v_call: TRBV10-3
cdr3_nt: TGTGCCATCAGTGCGTATCAGGGACAAGAGGAGACCCAGTACTTC
cdr3_aa: CAISAYQGQEETQYF

d_call: TRBD1
clone_size: .
j_call: TRBJ1-2
v_call: TRBV6-2/TRBV6-3
cdr3_nt: TGTGCCAGCAGTTCTATCAACAGGGGGATCTATGGCTACACCTTC
cdr3_aa: CASSSINRGIYGYTF

d_call: TRBD2
clone_size: .
j_call: TRBJ2-1
v_call: TRBV20-1
cdr3_nt: TGCAGTGCTATTAGCGGGGGGGCCTACAATGAGCAGTTCTTC
cdr3_aa: CSAISGGAYNEQFF

d_call: .
clone_size: few
j_call: TRBJ1-3
v_call: TRBV15
cdr3_nt: TGTGCCACCAGCAGAGATTTGTTGGCCTCCGGAAACACCATATATTTT
cdr3_aa: CATSRDLLASGNTIYF

d_call: TRBD1
clone_size: few
j_call: TRBJ1-5
v_call: TRBV20-1
cdr3_nt: TGCAGTGCTCAGACAGGGAGCCTTGGTCAGCCCCAGCATTTT
cdr3_aa: CSAQTGSLGQPQHF

d_call: TRBD2
clone_size: .
j_call: TRBJ2-1
v_call: TRBV5-6
cdr3_nt: TGTGCCAGCAGCGGGAGGGGAGGTCTAGCGGGGAACAATGAGCAGTTCTTC
cdr3_aa: CASSGRGGLAGNNEQFF

d_call: .
clone_size: few
j_call: TRBJ2-2
v_call: TRBV19
cdr3_nt: TGTGCCAGTAGTATCCCGGTGGTCACCGGGGAGCTGTTTTTT
cdr3_aa: CASSIPVVTGELFF

d_call: .
clone_size: many
j_call: TRBJ2-4
v_call: TRBV12-3/TRBV12-4
cdr3_nt: TGTGCCAGCAGTTTCGGGAGTCCGGCCAAAAACATTCAGTACTTC
cdr3_aa: CASSFGSPAKNIQYF

d_call: .
clone_size: many
j_call: TRBJ2-7
v_call: TRBV12-3/TRBV12-4
cdr3_nt: TGTGCCAGCCGGGACGGAGTCTCCTACGAGCAGTACTTC
cdr3_aa: CASRDGVSYEQYF

d_call: .
clone_size: many
j_call: TRBJ1-1
v_call: TRBV7-2
cdr3_nt: TGTGCCAGCAGCTTAGTGGGGGCCACTGAAGCTTTCTTT
cdr3_aa: CASSLVGATEAFF

d_call: .
clone_size: few
j_call: TRBJ2-1
v_call: TRBV11-1
cdr3_nt: TGTGCCAGCAGTGAGCTAGAAGCCGTATCCCCTACTAGATACAATGAGCAGTTCTTC
cdr3_aa: CASSELEAVSPTRYNEQFF

d_call: TRBD1
clone_size: .
j_call: TRBJ1-2
v_call: TRBV20-1
cdr3_nt: TGCAGTGCTAAAACCCAGGGGGATGGCTACACCTTC
cdr3_aa: CSAKTQGDGYTF

d_call: .
clone_size: .
j_call: TRBJ2-7
v_call: TRBV6-1
cdr3_nt: TGTGCCAGCAGTACCCGGCGACCCTCCTACGAGCAGTACTTC
cdr3_aa: CASSTRRPSYEQYF